This T cell receptor (beta chain) was observed in a study of radiotherapy plus CTLA-4 blockade in lung cancer. Unmatched junction bases numbered 8, after V lost 1 base and J lost 5 bases. This CDR3 spans 15 amino acids. CDR1 is MGHRA and CDR2 is YSYEKL in the germline V gene. Study observations and caveats: Blood-borne expansion of tumor-derived TCR clones followed radiotherapy plus ipilimumab.

Comment on this clone: The antigen remains undetermined.

Data came from immunoSEQ multiplex PCR; TCRdb stores just in-frame clones and leaves some out. This table holds 85,000 to 90,000 clones, around 90% found once. The sequences come from peripheral blood, collected from a patient treated with radiotherapy plus ipilimumab. The V gene is TRBV4-1, the J gene TRBJ2-7, with 7 bases fitting TRBD1. The sequence was obtained from a human donor with non-small cell lung cancer that progressed on radiotherapy plus ipilimumab. CDR3 nucleotides: TGCGCCAGCAGCCAAGTTTTCACAGGGGCCCACGAGCAGTACTTC. This translates into CASSQVFTGAHEQYF.